This TCR beta chain came from a study of T cell responses to AZD1222 COVID-19 vaccine. Study results and caveats: At 160-218 and 743-854, vaccine-associated CD4 TCRs were dominant, and they spanned spike. Spike-specific TCR breadth and depth grew following two AZD1222 doses.

Turning to this clone: As yet, its antigen is unknown.

Measured with immunoSEQ multiplex PCR; TCRdb has only the in-frame clones, and not every one. The sample records around 160,000 clones, about 88% being singletons. From germline, CDR1 is WSHSY and CDR2 SAAADI. This CDR3 has 17 amino acids. With V trimmed by 4 bases and J by 0 bases, 7 bases remained unmatched. The rearrangement uses TRBV10-2 and TRBJ1-1; 11 bases match TRBD1. Here the sequenced sample was peripheral blood, taken on day 0 of AZD1222 vaccination. The origin of this receptor is an adult in good health. CDR3 DNA sequence: TGCGCCAGCAGTGGGAGGGACAGGGGGTCTGTGAACACTGAAGCTTTCTTT. Its translation is CASSGRDRGSVNTEAFF.